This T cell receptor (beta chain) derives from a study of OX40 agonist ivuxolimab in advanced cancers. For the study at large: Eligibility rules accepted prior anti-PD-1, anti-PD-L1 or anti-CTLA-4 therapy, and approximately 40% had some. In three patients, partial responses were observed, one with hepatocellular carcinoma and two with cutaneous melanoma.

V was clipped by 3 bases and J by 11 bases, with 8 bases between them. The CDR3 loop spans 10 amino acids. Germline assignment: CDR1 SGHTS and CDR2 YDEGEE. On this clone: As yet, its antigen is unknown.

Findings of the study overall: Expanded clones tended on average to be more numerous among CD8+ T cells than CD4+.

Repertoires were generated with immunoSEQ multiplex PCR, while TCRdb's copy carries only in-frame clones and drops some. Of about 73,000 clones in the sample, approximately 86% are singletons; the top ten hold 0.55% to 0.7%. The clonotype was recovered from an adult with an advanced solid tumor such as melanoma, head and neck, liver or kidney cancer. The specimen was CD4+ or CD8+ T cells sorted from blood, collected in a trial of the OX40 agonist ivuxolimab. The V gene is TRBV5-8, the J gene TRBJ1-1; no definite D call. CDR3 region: CASSWGSAFF. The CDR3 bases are TGTGCCAGCAGCTGGGGTAGCGCTTTCTTT.